Following are 26 T cell receptor beta chains from one sample sequenced in a study of radiation and T cells in renal cell carcinoma. The treatment here: treatment-naive control, cytoreductive nephrectomy. Clones were sequenced by immunoSEQ multiplex PCR, and TCRdb holds only the in-frame ones, with some missing. The sample contains 15,000 or so clones, around 50% of which appear only once. Sequences were derived from tumor tissue, sampled from a patient whose treatment was nephrectomy without radiotherapy. The receptors shown here come from a man aged 50-59 years with renal cell carcinoma.

The genes are TRBV5-8 and TRBJ2-7; 9 positions match TRBD1. CDR1 SGHTS and CDR2 YDEGEE come from the germline V gene. V shed 0 bases and J 5 bases; nucleotides not matched to a gene: 6. The CDR3 runs to 15 residues. As DNA, the CDR3 is TGTGCCAGCAGCTTGGTACGGGGACAGGGCCACGAGCAGTACTTC. Encoded protein: CASSLVRGQGHEQYF. Full variable domain (outside the CDR3, taken from reference TRBV5-8 and TRBJ2-7): EAGVTQSPTHLIKTRGQQATLRCSPISGHTSVYWYQQALGLGLQFLLWYDEGEERNRGNFPPRFSGRQFPNYSSELNVNALELEDSALYLCASSLVRGQGHEQYFGPGTRLTVT.

A few counts support this clone. This chain joins TRBV29-1 and TRBJ2-3; D is tentatively TRBD1 or TRBD2 (5 bases each). CDR3 size: 13 residues. Germline V gene lookup returns CDR1 SQVTM and CDR2 ANQGSEA. V shed 4 bases and J shed 2 bases, with 10 bases lying between them. The DNA of the CDR3 is TGCAGCGTTGTCGGGGCCTTCACAGATACGCAGTATTTT. Amino acids: CSVVGAFTDTQYF.

The chain carries TRBV6-5 and TRBJ2-7; D uncertain. Trimming took off 2 bases at V and 3 bases at J, with 2 bases between the two ends. Germline V gives CDR1 MNHEY, CDR2 SVGAGI. The CDR3 loop spans 11 amino acids. The chain's CDR3 is CASSYNYEQYF. CDR3 nucleotides: TGTGCCAGCAGTTACAACTACGAGCAGTACTTC.

The sample holds a few counts of this clone. V gene TRBV10-3 combines with J gene TRBJ1-1; no firm D call. CDR1 and CDR2 (germline): ENHRY, SYGVKD. The V end was cut by 6 bases, the J end by 0 bases, with 8 bases between. The CDR3 spans 13 residues. CDR3 coding DNA: TGTGCCATCAGGGACGGATTGAACACTGAAGCTTTCTTT. Translating gives CAIRDGLNTEAFF.

V is TRBV7-8 and J is TRBJ2-7; D gene ambiguous. Trimming took 4 bases from V and 6 from J, leaving 19 bases between them. Germline V lookup: CDR1 SGHVS, CDR2 FQNEAQ. The CDR3 sequence is 15 residues long. The CDR3: CASSSFSWVSREQYF. The CDR3 bases are TGTGCCAGCAGCTCTTTCTCCTGGGTCTCGCGCGAGCAGTACTTC. Supplemented by reference TRBV7-8 and TRBJ2-7, the full variable domain reads GAGVSQSPRYKVAKRGQDVALRCDPISGHVSLFWYQQALGQGPEFLTYFQNEAQLDKSGLPSDRFFAERPEGSVSTLKIQRTQQEDSAVYLCASSSFSWVSREQYFGPGTRLTVT.

The CDR3 is CASGRTGQGANTDTQYF. CDR3 nucleotides: TGCGCCAGCGGGCGAACGGGACAGGGGGCGAATACAGATACGCAGTATTTT. V is TRBV5-1 and J is TRBJ2-3; 12 positions agree with TRBD1. This CDR3 has 17 residues. V trimming: 7 bases; J trimming: 3 bases; junction bases outside the gene matches: 12. From germline, CDR1 is SGHRS and CDR2 YFSETQ.

This clone occurred a few times. The gene calls are TRBV5-4 and TRBJ1-1, with 8 bases lining up with TRBD1. The germline CDR1 and CDR2 sequences are SGHNT and YYREEE (reference sequence). The ends lost 1 base at V and 5 bases at J; junction bases unmatched: 10. The CDR3 is 16 residues long. In DNA form, the CDR3 reads TGTGCCAGCAGCTTGTGGGGGACAGGATCGGTTACTGAAGCTTTCTTT. Translated: CASSLWGTGSVTEAFF.

The CDR3 sequence is CASSLGQVTDTQYF. As DNA, the CDR3 is TGTGCCAGCAGCTTGGGACAGGTCACAGATACGCAGTATTTT. The chain is built from TRBV5-6 and TRBJ2-3; possibly TRBD1 for D (6 bases). V was cut by 0 bases and J by 2 bases, with 7 bases left in between. Germline lookup yields CDR1 SGHDT and CDR2 YYEEEE. This CDR3 region has 14 residues. The whole variable domain, filled in from reference TRBV5-6 and TRBJ2-3, reads DAGVTQSPTHLIKTRGQQVTLRCSPKSGHDTVSWYQQALGQGPQFIFQYYEEEERQRGNFPDRFSGHQFPNYSSELNVNALLLGDSALYLCASSLGQVTDTQYFGPGTRLTVL.

The sample holds a few counts of this clone. V usage is TRBV30 and J usage is TRBJ1-1; D is possibly TRBD1 (5 bases). Germline V CDR1 and CDR2: GTSNPN, SVGIG (reference sequence). V shed 0 bases and J shed 3 bases, with 11 bases lying between them. The CDR3 has 14 amino acids. The CDR3 DNA sequence: TGTGCCTGGAGTGTAAAAGGGGCGGACACTGAAGCTTTCTTT. Translation gives CAWSVKGADTEAFF.

This chain joins TRBV27 and TRBJ1-1, with TRBD1 as a possible D gene (5 bases). This CDR3 has 17 amino acids. Trimming left V 1 base short and J 5 bases short, with 20 bases between. From germline, CDR1 is MNHEY and CDR2 SMNVEV (reference sequence). CDR3 sequence (DNA): TGTGCCAGCAGTTTATATGTACCCCACCGGGGGGATACTGAAGCTTTCTTT. Residues: CASSLYVPHRGDTEAFF.

The rearrangement joins TRBV5-1 to TRBJ1-4; D not certain. This CDR3 has 15 residues. The V end was cut by 0 bases, the J end by 1 base, with 7 bases between. From germline, CDR1 is SGHRS and CDR2 YFSETQ. This CDR3 is CASSLDPKTNEKLFF. The CDR3 nucleotides are TGCGCCAGCAGCTTGGATCCGAAAACTAATGAAAAACTGTTTTTT. Drawing the rest from reference TRBV5-1 and TRBJ1-4, the complete variable domain is KAGVTQTPRYLIKTRGQQVTLSCSPISGHRSVSWYQQTPGQGLQFLFEYFSETQRNKGNFPGRFSGRQFSNSRSEMNVSTLELGDSALYLCASSLDPKTNEKLFFGSGTQLSVL.

This chain connects TRBV6-5 to TRBJ2-4, with TRBD1 identical over 9 bases. The germline CDR1 and CDR2 sequences are MNHEY and SVGAGI. Trimming cost V 5 bases and J 6 bases; bases outside gene matches: 5. The CDR3 runs 14 residues. CDR3 region: CASSSRGQGNIQYF. In nucleotides, the CDR3 is TGTGCCAGCAGTAGCCGGGGACAGGGAAACATTCAGTACTTC.

This clone was seen only a few times. This rearrangement joins TRBV14 to TRBJ2-2; D possibly corresponds to TRBD2 (6 bases). The CDR3 has 17 amino acids. V was shortened by 4 bases and J by 4 bases, with 19 bases between the two germline ends. Germline lookup yields CDR1 SGHDN and CDR2 FVKESK. CDR3 sequence: CASSLRGAGLGTGELFF. Written as DNA, the CDR3 is TGTGCCAGCAGCCTGCGAGGGGCGGGACTGGGCACCGGGGAGCTGTTTTTT.

The rearrangement links TRBV5-4 to TRBJ2-2, with TRBD1 matching 10 bases. Trimming took 3 bases from V and 6 from J; bases not matched to a gene: 8. CDR3 size: 16 residues. The germline V gene encodes CDR1 SGHNT and CDR2 YYREEE (reference sequence). The CDR3 nucleotides are TGTGCCAGCAGCTCTTGGACAGGGGGTGGCTCCGGGGAGCTGTTTTTT. It codes for CASSSWTGGGSGELFF.

This clone is labeled as medium-sized. The rearrangement uses TRBV27 and TRBJ1-1; 7 bases fit TRBD1. The ends lost 2 bases at V and 1 base at J; junction bases unmatched: 1. The germline V gene has CDR1 MNHEY and CDR2 SMNVEV (reference sequence). This CDR3 is 14 amino acids long. Here the CDR3 DNA reads TGTGCCAGCAGTTTAAAGGGGGCGAACACTGAAGCTTTCTTT. This gives the protein CASSLKGANTEAFF.

A few counts support this clone. The chain links TRBV5-8 to TRBJ1-5, with 10 bases identical to TRBD1. The germline V gene encodes CDR1 SGHTS and CDR2 YDEGEE. The CDR3 loop spans 16 amino acids. V gave up 2 bases and J gave up 1 base; unmatched junction bases: 3. CDR3 region: CASSFWTGGSNQPQHF. In nucleotides, the CDR3 is TGTGCCAGCAGCTTCTGGACAGGGGGGAGCAATCAGCCCCAGCATTTT.

This clone has only a few counts. The rearrangement links TRBV7-6 to TRBJ1-1; D is ambiguous. Trimming removed 1 base from V and 6 bases from J, with 12 bases in between. The germline V gene encodes CDR1 SGHVS and CDR2 FNYEAQ. The length of the CDR3 is 14 residues. CDR3 coding DNA: TGTGCCAGCAGCTTAGATATCACAGAATCTGAAGCTTTCTTT. Its translation: CASSLDITESEAFF.

The genes are TRBV10-3 and TRBJ2-5; possibly TRBD2 for D (6 bases). The CDR3 loop spans 15 amino acids. Germline lookup yields CDR1 ENHRY and CDR2 SYGVKD. V was cut by 3 bases and J by 3 bases, with 14 bases left in between. CDR3 bases: TGTGCCATCAGTGAAGGAGGGATTTCTGAAGAGACCCAGTACTTC. Translated, it gives CAISEGGISEETQYF.

The chain joins TRBV9 to TRBJ2-2; 12 bases fit TRBD2. The germline CDR1 and CDR2 sequences are SGDLS and YYNGEE. Trimming took 0 bases from V and 2 from J; bases not matched to a gene: 5. CDR3 length equals 18 residues. CDR3 region: CASSVGLAGALNTGELFF. Written as DNA, the CDR3 is TGTGCCAGCAGCGTAGGACTAGCGGGGGCCCTTAACACCGGGGAGCTGTTTTTT.

This chain joins TRBV5-8 and TRBJ1-1; 10 nucleotides line up with TRBD1. CDR1 is SGHTS and CDR2 is YDEGEE in the germline V gene. Trimming removed 4 bases from V and 5 bases from J; junction bases left unmatched: 5. The CDR3 has 14 amino acids. The CDR3 spells CASSAGTGETEAFF. The CDR3 DNA is TGTGCCAGCAGCGCCGGGACAGGGGAGACTGAAGCTTTCTTT.

This clone is medium-sized in the sample. The J gene is TRBJ1-1, the V gene TRBV30, with 8 nucleotides matching TRBD1. The germline V gene encodes CDR1 GTSNPN and CDR2 SVGIG (reference sequence). J was trimmed by 4 bases and V by 4 bases; bases with no gene match: 11. This CDR3 region has 15 residues. The CDR3 is CAWNTQGGRGTEAFF. In nucleotides, the CDR3 is TGTGCCTGGAACACACAGGGGGGTCGGGGCACTGAAGCTTTCTTT.

For the CDR3, the DNA is TGTGCCAGTAGTTCTGCAGGGGGCACTGAAGCTTTCTTT. This translates into CASSSAGGTEAFF. The chain uses TRBV19 and TRBJ1-1; 7 nucleotides match TRBD1. The J segment lost 4 bases and the V segment lost 5 bases, leaving 4 bases of the junction unmatched. Germline CDR1 reads LNHDA; CDR2 reads SQIVND (reference sequence). The CDR3 is made up of 13 amino acids.

The chain recombines TRBV2 with TRBJ1-5, with D uncertain. CDR1 and CDR2 from the germline V gene are SNHLY and FYNNEI. The V and J ends lost 3 bases and 3 bases respectively, with 12 bases between them. The CDR3 loop spans 15 amino acids. CDR3 protein: CASSDASATNQPQHF. For the CDR3, the DNA is TGTGCCAGCAGTGATGCCAGCGCCACCAATCAGCCCCAGCATTTT.

This clone turned up a few times. This chain joins TRBV6-4 and TRBJ1-1; perhaps TRBD1 as D (6 bases). Between the trimmed V and J ends, which lost 7 bases and 5 bases, there was a span of 20 bases. There are 15 residues in the CDR3. In germline, CDR1 is MRHNA, CDR2 SNTAGT. CDR3 loop: CASIRGRIGGTEAFF. CDR3 in DNA: TGTGCCAGCATTCGGGGGCGCATCGGGGGAACTGAAGCTTTCTTT.

The V and J genes are TRBV6-5 and TRBJ1-2, with D unresolved. The length of the CDR3 is 11 residues. Trimming shortened V by 5 bases and J by 8 bases, and 9 bases separated the two germline ends. CDR1 is MNHEY and CDR2 is SVGAGI in the germline V gene. The CDR3, as DNA: TGTGCCAGCAGTAGCCTATTGGGCTACACCTTC. Protein: CASSSLLGYTF.

The chain combines TRBV13 with TRBJ2-5; D gene ambiguous. The CDR3 contains 12 residues. CDR1 and CDR2 (germline): PRHDT, FYEKMQ (reference sequence). Trimming removed 0 bases at V and 5 bases at J, with 4 bases between. CDR3 in amino acids: CASSLGRETQYF. The CDR3 DNA sequence: TGTGCCAGCAGCTTAGGCCGGGAGACCCAGTACTTC.